One sample yielded the 6 T cell receptor beta chains listed below, sequenced in a study of vaccination effects on CD4 cells after COVID-19. Libraries were prepared by immunoSEQ multiplex PCR; TCRdb keeps only in-frame clonotypes and omits some of them. The data show about 26,000 clones, about 84% seen once. The antigens these receptors bind are not known. Under the ViraFEST assay, PBMC were stimulated with viral peptide pools so that antigen-specific CD4+ T cells expanded. Sequencing was performed afterwards. Scientists isolated CD4+ T cells after a roughly ten-day culture period ended. Their SARS-CoV-2 infection, verified by PCR, occurred between March and December 2020. This specimen consisted of CD4+ T cells from PBMCs cultured with HCoV-NL63 spike peptides, obtained before COVID-19 vaccination. The receptor set was obtained from a human donor who had a prior SARS-CoV-2 infection.

The J gene is TRBJ1-2, the V gene TRBV28; TRBD1 matches 8 bases. The CDR3 spans 13 residues. Germline V CDR1 and CDR2: MDHEN, SYDVKM. V shed 5 bases and J 7 bases; nucleotides not matched to a gene: 6. In nucleotides, the CDR3 is TGTGCCAGCAGTCTGACAGGGGCGGGTGGCTACACCTTC. Translated, it gives CASSLTGAGGYTF.

V is TRBV9 and J is TRBJ2-1, with D perhaps assigned TRBD1 or TRBD2 (5 bases each). V was cut by 7 bases and J by 1 base, with 6 bases left in between. Germline-derived CDR1 and CDR2 are SGDLS and YYNGEE. The CDR3 totals 12 residues. The CDR3 protein is CASGGSYNEQFF. CDR3 DNA sequence: TGTGCCAGCGGGGGTTCCTACAATGAGCAGTTCTTC.

The chain is built from TRBV7-9 and TRBJ2-5; the D gene could be TRBD1 or TRBD2 (6 bases each). Trimming took off 5 bases at V and 3 bases at J, with 10 bases between the two ends. The CDR3 loop spans 13 amino acids. Germline CDR1 is SEHNR and CDR2 is FQNEAQ (reference sequence). The CDR3 spells CASSRGAEETQYF. CDR3 nucleotide sequence: TGTGCCAGCAGCAGGGGGGCGGAAGAGACCCAGTACTTC.

The chain is built from TRBV9 and TRBJ2-1; TRBD2 aligns across 7 bases. V lost 2 bases, J lost 9 bases, and 11 bases stayed unmatched. The CDR3 sequence is 15 residues long. Germline CDR1 reads SGDLS; CDR2 reads YYNGEE. In DNA form, the CDR3 reads TGTGCCAGCAGCGTGGGCGGCGGGGGTGGAGGTGAGCAGTTCTTC. Protein: CASSVGGGGGGEQFF. Based on the CDR3 plus reference TRBV9 and TRBJ2-1, the full variable domain is DSGVTQTPKHLITATGQRVTLRCSPRSGDLSVYWYQQSLDQGLQFLIQYYNGEERAKGNILERFSAQQFPDLHSELNLSSLELGDSALYFCASSVGGGGGGEQFFGPGTRLTVL.

This chain links TRBV7-2 with TRBJ2-3; 9 bases match TRBD2. The CDR3 extends over 16 amino acids. V shed 2 bases, J shed 1 base, and the junction held 4 bases outside the gene matches. Germline V gene sequence: CDR1 SGHTA, CDR2 FQGNSA. DNA for the CDR3: TGTGCCAGCAGCTTAAAGAGGACTAGCGGCACAGATACGCAGTATTTT. Encoded protein: CASSLKRTSGTDTQYF.

The CDR3 nucleotides read TGTGCCAGCAGCGCATATCTAACCCCTTCGGAAGTGGGGAACACCATATATTTT. Residues: CASSAYLTPSEVGNTIYF. The rearrangement joins TRBV9 to TRBJ1-3; D not resolved. In germline, CDR1 is SGDLS, CDR2 YYNGEE. Trimming took off 3 bases at V and 7 bases at J, with 26 bases between the two ends. The CDR3 loop spans 18 amino acids.